What follows are 22 T cell receptor beta chains derived from one specimen sequenced in a study of T cell responses to AZD1222 COVID-19 vaccine (dated by TCRdb to the early 2020s). The time point label, read with the paper, signifies: baseline before first vaccination. The method behind the library was the immunoSEQ multiplex PCR assay. TCRdb mirrors the immuneACCESS table, restricted to in-frame sequences. Some clones are absent from its copies; in checked studies, under half trace to an unresolved V gene, and the reason for the others is unknown. Recorded for this sample are roughly 81,000 clones; 80% to 90% of them occurred a single time. Jointly, the top ten make up under 20% of the sample. Sequences were derived from peripheral blood, sampled on day 0 of AZD1222 vaccination. Receptors were obtained from an adult in good health.

This clone was found once. V is TRBV11-2 and J is TRBJ2-7; a weak D match, TRBD1 (5 bases). This CDR3 has 16 residues. V was shortened by 0 bases and J by 1 base, with 13 bases between the two germline ends. Germline CDR1 reads SGHAT; CDR2 reads FQNNGV. The DNA for the CDR3 is TGTGCCAGCAGCTTAGATCCAGGGAAGATTTCCTACGAGCAGTACTTC. Its protein is CASSLDPGKISYEQYF.

J is TRBJ1-1 and V is TRBV6-4; no firm D call. CDR1 and CDR2 from the germline V gene are MRHNA and SNTAGT. The CDR3 is made up of 18 amino acids. The V gene lost 2 bases and the J gene lost 0 bases, with 19 bases spanning the gap. The CDR3 sequence is CASSDPIRPETMNTEAFF. The CDR3 DNA is TGTGCCAGCAGTGACCCCATAAGGCCAGAAACCATGAACACTGAAGCTTTCTTT.

The CDR3 is CASSLGTGTGELFF. CDR3 bases: TGTGCCAGCAGCTTGGGTACGGGGACCGGGGAGCTGTTTTTT. The chain carries TRBV5-5 and TRBJ2-2, with D maybe TRBD2 (5 bases). V was shortened by 0 bases and J by 5 bases, with 8 bases between the two germline ends. CDR3 length: 14 amino acids. In germline, CDR1 is SGHKS, CDR2 YYEKEE (reference sequence).

The J gene is TRBJ2-3, the V gene TRBV9; 8 bases are shared with TRBD2. The CDR3 spans 19 residues. V lost 3 bases to trimming and J lost 3 bases; unmatched junction nucleotides: 18. Per germline, CDR1 SGDLS and CDR2 YYNGEE. The CDR3 DNA sequence: TGTGCCAGCAGCGGAGGGAGGGTAGTTAGCGGGAAAAAGACAGATACGCAGTATTTT. This sequence encodes CASSGGRVVSGKKTDTQYF.

The V and J genes are TRBV7-6 and TRBJ2-2; no clear D gene. This CDR3 region has 14 residues. V was clipped by 3 bases and J by 4 bases, with 9 bases between them. Germline values: CDR1 SGHVS, CDR2 FNYEAQ. The CDR3, as DNA: TGTGCCAGCAGCTTCTCCGGACCCACCGGGGAGCTGTTTTTT. Translated, it gives CASSFSGPTGELFF.

The rearrangement links TRBV9 to TRBJ1-2; D gene ambiguous. V gave up 4 bases and J gave up 5 bases, with 24 bases separating them. Germline V gene lookup returns CDR1 SGDLS and CDR2 YYNGEE. The CDR3 covers 17 residues. The CDR3 sequence is CASSRHPGIPESYGYTF. DNA for the CDR3: TGTGCCAGCAGCAGACACCCCGGGATCCCCGAGAGTTATGGCTACACCTTC. Based on the CDR3 plus reference TRBV9 and TRBJ1-2, the full variable domain is DSGVTQTPKHLITATGQRVTLRCSPRSGDLSVYWYQQSLDQGLQFLIQYYNGEERAKGNILERFSAQQFPDLHSELNLSSLELGDSALYFCASSRHPGIPESYGYTFGSGTRLTVV.

The table lists this clone with a count of one. The chain couples TRBV7-6 to TRBJ2-1; 9 bases agree with TRBD2. V was clipped by 3 bases and J by 9 bases; unmatched bases: 9. Germline CDR1 SGHVS, CDR2 FNYEAQ. The CDR3 length is 15 residues. CDR3: CASSFAGTSFSEQFF. The CDR3 DNA sequence: TGTGCCAGCAGCTTCGCCGGGACTAGCTTTTCTGAGCAGTTCTTC.

The CDR3 reads CSVESRLGAGDNYGYTF. The CDR3 coding sequence is TGCAGCGTTGAATCACGTTTGGGGGCAGGCGATAACTATGGCTACACCTTC. J is TRBJ1-2 and V is TRBV29-1, with D perhaps TRBD1 (6 bases). Germline V gene data show CDR1 as SQVTM and CDR2 as ANQGSEA. Trimming took 2 bases from V and 1 from J, leaving 20 bases between them. The CDR3 sequence is 17 residues long.

This clone came up a few times. The gene calls are TRBV6-5 and TRBJ1-1; no definite D call. This CDR3 has 15 residues. Deletions cut 6 bases from V and 4 bases from J, with 18 bases between. From germline, CDR1 is MNHEY and CDR2 SVGAGI. The CDR3 sequence: CASRPSPGRSTEAFF. Written as DNA, the CDR3 is TGTGCCAGCAGACCATCCCCGGGCCGGAGCACTGAAGCTTTCTTT.

The chain recombines TRBV15 with TRBJ2-2, with unresolved D. This CDR3 spans 13 amino acids. Germline V gene data show CDR1 as LNHNV and CDR2 as YYDKDF (reference sequence). Trimming left V 0 bases short and J 6 bases short, with 5 bases between. The CDR3 sequence: CATSRDLAGELFF. The DNA of the CDR3 is TGTGCCACCAGCAGAGATCTGGCCGGGGAGCTGTTTTTT.

The CDR3: CASSSLTAGAYEQYF. CDR3 DNA sequence: TGTGCCAGCAGTTCCCTCACCGCGGGAGCATACGAGCAGTACTTC. The chain carries TRBV27 and TRBJ2-7; 7 positions agree with TRBD2. V lost 4 bases to trimming and J lost 4 bases; unmatched junction nucleotides: 10. Germline loops: CDR1 MNHEY, CDR2 SMNVEV (reference sequence). The CDR3 is 15 amino acids.

This rearrangement joins TRBV12-3 or TRBV12-4 to TRBJ2-7; TRBD1 matches 8 bases. This CDR3 is built from 12 residues. The trim removed 7 bases at V and 4 bases at J, leaving 3 bases unmatched. As DNA, the CDR3 is TGTGCCAGCACCAGGGGGCTATACGAGCAGTACTTC. Translated: CASTRGLYEQYF.

This chain links TRBV7-3 with TRBJ2-1, with D uncertain. Trimming stripped 5 bases from V and 0 bases from J, with 11 bases between. The CDR3 length is 15 residues. Germline assignment: CDR1 SGHTA and CDR2 FQGTGA. The DNA of the CDR3 is TGTGCCAGCAGCCAATATGGTGCCTCCTACAATGAGCAGTTCTTC. The encoded protein is CASSQYGASYNEQFF.

This clone was counted only a few times. The gene calls are TRBV24-1 and TRBJ2-2, with D possibly matching TRBD1 (5 bases). This CDR3 is built from 14 residues. Trimming removed 9 bases at V and 1 base at J, with 11 bases between. The germline V gene encodes CDR1 KGHDR and CDR2 SFDVKD. For the CDR3, the DNA is TGTGCCACCCGCGAAACAGGGAACACCGGGGAGCTGTTTTTT. As protein: CATRETGNTGELFF.

The V and J genes are TRBV27 and TRBJ2-7; 9 nucleotides line up with TRBD2. After removal of 5 bases from V and 2 bases from J, the junction contained 4 bases not matched to a gene. Germline CDR1 reads MNHEY; CDR2 reads SMNVEV (reference sequence). The CDR3 sequence is 14 residues long. The CDR3 spells CASSRSGSTYEQYF. The CDR3, as DNA: TGTGCCAGCAGTCGTAGCGGGAGCACCTACGAGCAGTACTTC.

The genes are TRBV6-5 and TRBJ1-2; 7 bases line up with TRBD1. The J segment lost 2 bases and the V segment lost 6 bases, leaving 6 bases of the junction unmatched. In germline, CDR1 is MNHEY, CDR2 SVGAGI. The CDR3 covers 14 residues. CDR3 sequence: CASRAQGGNYGYTF. DNA of the CDR3: TGTGCCAGCAGGGCCCAGGGGGGAAACTATGGCTACACCTTC.

This clone was observed a few times. CDR3 sequence: CASRRHWTGNTEAFF. The DNA for the CDR3 is TGTGCCAGCAGACGGCACTGGACAGGGAACACTGAAGCTTTCTTT. The chain has TRBV5-8 and TRBJ1-1; 7 nucleotides agree with TRBD1. With V trimmed by 5 bases and J by 1 base, 8 bases remained unmatched. Germline CDR1 is SGHTS and CDR2 is YDEGEE. This CDR3 is 15 amino acids long.

The V gene is TRBV15, the J gene TRBJ2-1, with TRBD2 as a possible D gene (6 bases). CDR3 length equals 15 residues. Per the germline V gene, CDR1 is LNHNV and CDR2 is YYDKDF (reference sequence). V was trimmed by 0 bases and J by 5 bases, leaving 11 bases between them. CDR3 sequence (DNA): TGTGCCACCAGCAGAGATGTGGGGACTCACAATGAGCAGTTCTTC. The encoded protein is CATSRDVGTHNEQFF.

The V call is TRBV29-1, the J call TRBJ1-1, with 9 bases matching TRBD1. The CDR3 sequence is 14 residues long. The junction had 9 bases not matched to a gene; V was cut back by 3 bases and J by 7 bases. Germline assignment: CDR1 SQVTM and CDR2 ANQGSEA. In DNA form, the CDR3 reads TGCAGCGTTGATGAAGACAGGGGGTGGGGTGAAGCTTTCTTT. It is translated as CSVDEDRGWGEAFF.

This clone appeared a single time. J is TRBJ1-1 and V is TRBV29-1, with D perhaps TRBD1 (5 bases). Between the trimmed V and J ends, which lost 5 bases and 5 bases, there was a span of 24 bases. The CDR3 runs 16 residues. Germline loops: CDR1 SQVTM, CDR2 ANQGSEA. This chain's CDR3 is CSVSTPPRRGRTEAFF. The CDR3 nucleotides are TGCAGCGTTTCGACCCCCCCAAGGAGGGGACGGACTGAAGCTTTCTTT.

The V gene is TRBV6-5, the J gene TRBJ1-2; D unresolved. Germline CDR1 and CDR2: MNHEY and SVGAGI. CDR3 size: 13 residues. Trimming removed 0 bases at V and 7 bases at J, with 9 bases between. The CDR3 loop is CASSYSGGIGYTF. CDR3 nucleotide sequence: TGTGCCAGCAGTTACTCAGGAGGGATTGGCTACACCTTC.

The chain links TRBV9 to TRBJ1-4; D uncertain. The CDR3 covers 14 residues. Germline-derived CDR1 and CDR2 are SGDLS and YYNGEE. V was shortened by 0 bases and J by 8 bases, with 11 bases between the two germline ends. The CDR3 region has the DNA TGTGCCAGCAGCGTAGGCGGTGATCGGGAAAAACTGTTTTTT. Amino acid sequence: CASSVGGDREKLFF.